The text below deals with one T cell receptor beta chain. Its target is not known. The data belong to a study of shared clonotypes between healthy human individuals. For sorted subsets, approximately 180 ng DNA per replicate equaled 30,000 or so T cell genomes. As originally analysed: ImmunoSEQ gave junction-only sequences without quality scores, so filtering differed. TCRdb's copy holds only in-frame clones and misses some; the assay was immunoSEQ multiplex PCR. That table is the source of V, J and clone size, and D and trimming were worked out from the DNA. The sample includes approximately 1.9 million clones, 90% to 95% of them seen just once. The naive CD8 fraction comprised CD45RO-negative cells positively selected for CCR7 and excluded terminally differentiated effector memory CD45RA+ cells. Notes on the study in general: Few donors limited the genetic and exposure-history diversity represented.

The CDR3 is 14 residues long. V was trimmed by 5 bases and J by 4 bases, leaving 15 bases between them. Germline-derived CDR1 and CDR2 are SGHRS and YFSETQ. The TCR sequence derives from a man between 18 and 35 years old in good health. Some clones in this sample may be carry-over from other donors' samples. The sample taken for sequencing was naive CD8+ T cells from PBMCs. The chain employs TRBV5-1 and TRBJ1-1; TRBD1 might be the D (6 bases). This CDR3 is CASSPPQGSTEAFF. CDR3 in DNA: TGCGCCAGCAGTCCTCCACAGGGTAGCACTGAAGCTTTCTTT.